The 21 T cell receptor beta chains given below trace back to one sample, sequenced in a study of T cell responses to AZD1222 COVID-19 vaccine. Profiled with immunoSEQ multiplex PCR; TCRdb holds only in-frame clones, not every one. The sample yields fewer than 90,000 clones, roughly 87% seen once. Sequencing was performed on peripheral blood, taken on day 0 of AZD1222 vaccination. These receptors were collected from an adult in good health.

The V gene is TRBV10-3, the J gene TRBJ2-1, with TRBD2 identical over 7 bases. The V segment lost 4 bases and the J segment 6 bases; nucleotides outside the gene matches: 6. The CDR3 covers 14 residues. Germline-derived CDR1 and CDR2 are ENHRY and SYGVKD. CDR3: CAISGSGTVNEQFF. The CDR3 DNA is TGTGCCATCAGTGGCAGCGGGACGGTCAATGAGCAGTTCTTC.

This clone was seen a single time. Other DNA sequences from this sample encode an identical CDR3 as well. The V call is TRBV6-5, the J call TRBJ2-7; D might be TRBD1 (5 bases). V gave up 5 bases and J gave up 5 bases, with 13 bases separating them. CDR3 length: 13 residues. Germline loops: CDR1 MNHEY, CDR2 SVGAGI. The CDR3 reads CASSLQGGNEQYF. The CDR3 coding sequence is TGTGCCAGCAGTCTTCAGGGTGGGAACGAGCAGTACTTC.

This clone was detected a few times. The chain is built from TRBV20-1 and TRBJ2-1, with unresolved D. The germline V and J ends were trimmed by 1 base and 6 bases, with 4 bases remaining between them. Germline V CDR1 and CDR2: DFQATT, SNEGSKA (reference sequence). The CDR3 is made up of 11 amino acids. The CDR3 sequence: CSARVINEQFF. The CDR3 nucleotides are TGCAGTGCTAGAGTAATCAATGAGCAGTTCTTC.

The gene calls are TRBV14 and TRBJ2-5; D is ambiguous. CDR1 and CDR2 (germline): SGHDN, FVKESK. The CDR3 spans 11 residues. The germline V and J ends were trimmed by 1 base and 4 bases, with 1 base remaining between them. CDR3 coding DNA: TGTGCCAGCAGCCAAGCAGAGACCCAGTACTTC. Its translation: CASSQAETQYF.

This clone was counted a single time. This chain's CDR3 is CASSLGGNLNEQFF. CDR3 in DNA: TGTGCCAGCAGCTTAGGGGGAAACCTAAATGAGCAGTTCTTC. This chain links TRBV7-2 with TRBJ2-1; D call uncertain. In germline, CDR1 is SGHTA, CDR2 FQGNSA. Deletions cut 1 base from V and 7 bases from J, with 11 bases between. The CDR3 has 14 amino acids. Filled out from reference TRBV7-2 and TRBJ2-1, the complete variable domain reads GAGVSQSPSNKVTEKGKDVELRCDPISGHTALYWYRQSLGQGLEFLIYFQGNSAPDKSGLPSDRFSAERTGGSVSTLTIQRTQQEDSAVYLCASSLGGNLNEQFFGPGTRLTVL.

The chain carries TRBV5-1 and TRBJ1-1, with a tentative D call TRBD1 (5 bases). V was cut by 3 bases and J by 5 bases, with 11 bases left in between. The germline V gene has CDR1 SGHRS and CDR2 YFSETQ. The CDR3 extends over 13 amino acids. Here the CDR3 reads CASSSAGRTEAFF. Written as DNA, the CDR3 is TGCGCCAGCAGCTCTGCAGGGAGGACTGAAGCTTTCTTT.

Points on this clone: A read error may produce the germline difference seen at one junction end. This sequence joins TRBV30 and TRBJ1-3; no clear D gene. The CDR3 totals 14 residues. In germline, CDR1 is GTSNPN, CDR2 SVGIG (reference sequence). The chain's CDR3 is CAWSVLDLGTTIYF. For the CDR3, the DNA is TGTGCCTGGAGTGTACTCGACCTCGGAACCACCATATATTTT.

The CDR3 loop reads CASSPREPGDSPLHF. CDR3 in DNA: TGTGCCAGCAGTCCCCGGGAGCCAGGGGACTCACCCCTCCACTTT. The chain has TRBV6-6 and TRBJ1-6; tentative D call: TRBD1 (6 bases). The CDR3 runs to 15 residues. Deletions cut 5 bases from V and 10 bases from J, with 18 bases between. Germline V CDR1 and CDR2: MNHNY, SVGAGI (reference sequence).

In this sample, this clone turned up once. This chain joins TRBV4-3 and TRBJ2-5; 10 bases map to TRBD2. V shed 2 bases, J shed 1 base, and the junction held 1 base outside the gene matches. This CDR3 contains 15 residues. Germline V CDR1 and CDR2: LGHNA, YSLEER. The CDR3, as DNA: TGCGCCAGCAGCCAAAGGACTAGCGGCCAAGAGACCCAGTACTTC. It translates to CASSQRTSGQETQYF.

The chain employs TRBV5-1 and TRBJ2-5; D may correspond to TRBD1 or TRBD2 (5 bases each). Germline values: CDR1 SGHRS, CDR2 YFSETQ. V dropped 2 bases and J dropped 4 bases, with 9 bases sitting between them. This CDR3 is built from 13 residues. This CDR3 reads CASSFGGIETQYF. CDR3 DNA sequence: TGCGCCAGCAGCTTTGGGGGAATAGAGACCCAGTACTTC. Full variable domain (outside the CDR3, taken from reference TRBV5-1 and TRBJ2-5): KAGVTQTPRYLIKTRGQQVTLSCSPISGHRSVSWYQQTPGQGLQFLFEYFSETQRNKGNFPGRFSGRQFSNSRSEMNVSTLELGDSALYLCASSFGGIETQYFGPGTRLLVL.

The CDR3 nucleotides read TGTGCCAGCAGCCATTCCTCCGGGACAGGGGGGGACAAAAACATTCAGTACTTC. It specifies CASSHSSGTGGDKNIQYF. The V call is TRBV7-9, the J call TRBJ2-4; 11 positions agree with TRBD1. The CDR3 is 18 residues long. After removal of 5 bases from V and 3 bases from J, the junction contained 12 bases not matched to a gene. CDR1 is SEHNR, CDR2 FQNEAQ, per germline (reference sequence).

The V gene is TRBV18, the J gene TRBJ1-2, with unresolved D. This CDR3 is 13 amino acids long. V lost 3 bases and J 0 bases, leaving 5 bases between the germline ends. Looked up from germline, CDR1 is KGHSH and CDR2 is LQKENI. This CDR3 reads CASSPNTNYGYTF. For the CDR3, the DNA is TGTGCCAGCTCACCCAACACTAACTATGGCTACACCTTC.

V is TRBV7-9 and J is TRBJ1-2; the D gene is possibly TRBD1 (5 bases). V was pared by 5 bases and J by 4 bases, with 11 bases between. The CDR3 loop spans 13 amino acids. Germline V gene sequence: CDR1 SEHNR, CDR2 FQNEAQ (reference sequence). The CDR3 nucleotides read TGTGCCAGCAGCCCGACAGATCCCTATGGCTACACCTTC. Protein product: CASSPTDPYGYTF. Looking up the rest from reference TRBV7-9 and TRBJ1-2 gives the full variable domain: DTGVSQNPRHKITKRGQNVTFRCDPISEHNRLYWYRQTLGQGPEFLTYFQNEAQLEKSRLLSDRFSAERPKGSFSTLEIQRTEQGDSAMYLCASSPTDPYGYTFGSGTRLTVV.

V and J are TRBV28 and TRBJ1-3; 7 bases align to TRBD1. This CDR3 has 14 residues. Unmatched junction bases numbered 6, after V lost 7 bases and J lost 3 bases. Germline V gives CDR1 MDHEN, CDR2 SYDVKM. The CDR3 sequence is CASTTGEGGNTIYF. The CDR3 DNA sequence: TGTGCCAGCACAACAGGGGAAGGTGGAAACACCATATATTTT.

The chain has TRBV7-7 and TRBJ2-5; unclear D gene. The germline CDR1 and CDR2 sequences are SSHAT and FNYEAQ (reference sequence). The CDR3 length is 15 residues. Trimming removed 2 bases from V and 2 bases from J, with 12 bases in between. CDR3 coding DNA: TGTGCCAGCAGCTTAACGGTTGGCGGACAAGAGACCCAGTACTTC. Translated: CASSLTVGGQETQYF.

The chain employs TRBV18 and TRBJ2-5, with 9 bases identical to TRBD2. Germline V gene sequence: CDR1 KGHSH, CDR2 LQKENI. V lost 1 base, J lost 5 bases, and 8 bases stayed unmatched. The CDR3 runs to 16 residues. The CDR3 DNA reads as TGTGCCAGCTCACCACGAGGGACTAGCCAACGGGAGACCCAGTACTTC. Protein product: CASSPRGTSQRETQYF.

The chain employs TRBV21-1 and TRBJ2-1; the DNA was not used to check the table's D call, TRBD2. TRBV21-1 constitutes a pseudogene. The CDR3 contains 17 residues. The DNA of the CDR3 is TGTGCCAGCAGCAAAGTGACGACTAGCGGGAGGTCATGGGAGCAGTTCTTC. Translating it yields CASSKVTTSGRSWEQFF.

V and J are TRBV19 and TRBJ1-1, with D hard to call. The V gene's germline CDR1 is LNHDA and CDR2 SQIVND (reference sequence). The length of the CDR3 is 14 residues. V lost 4 bases and J lost 5, with 14 bases in between. The CDR3 coding sequence is TGTGCCAGTAGTAGTAGAACGGGATGGACTGAAGCTTTCTTT. It yields the protein CASSSRTGWTEAFF.

The genes are TRBV19 and TRBJ2-1; 9 positions agree with TRBD1. The germline gives CDR1 LNHDA, CDR2 SQIVND (reference sequence). Trimming took 4 bases from V and 10 from J; bases not matched to a gene: 14. The CDR3 spans 16 residues. DNA of the CDR3: TGTGCCAGTAGTAGCATACAGGGGGCTCCGGTCGCGGAGCAGTTCTTC. Translated: CASSSIQGAPVAEQFF.

This chain uses TRBV5-5 with TRBJ2-7; 8 nucleotides match TRBD1. V shed 5 bases, J shed 4 bases, and the junction held 14 bases outside the gene matches. CDR3 length: 16 amino acids. Germline CDR1 and CDR2: SGHKS and YYEKEE (reference sequence). The CDR3 nucleotides are TGTGCCAGCAGGCCGGACAGGGTGACCCCCAATTACGAGCAGTACTTC. Translation: CASRPDRVTPNYEQYF. The variable domain in full, with the rest retrieved from reference TRBV5-5 and TRBJ2-7, is DAGVTQSPTHLIKTRGQQVTLRCSPISGHKSVSWYQQVLGQGPQFIFQYYEKEERGRGNFPDRFSARQFPNYSSELNVNALLLGDSALYLCASRPDRVTPNYEQYFGPGTRLTVT.

The CDR3 here is CASSQRETNTEAFF. DNA for the CDR3: TGTGCCAGCAGCCAGAGGGAGACGAACACTGAAGCTTTCTTT. V and J are TRBV3-1 (or the pseudogene TRBV3-2) and TRBJ1-1; D gene uncertain. The CDR3 has 14 amino acids. Germline assignment: CDR1 LGHDT and CDR2 YNNKEL (reference sequence). With 3 bases removed from V and 1 base from J, the gap between germline ends came to 9 bases.